The 17 T cell receptor beta chains reported below all come from one sample, sequenced in a study of blood T cell repertoires in COVID-19. Profiling relied on immunoSEQ multiplex PCR, and the TCRdb table lists in-frame clones only, not all of them. In the table there are tens of thousands of clones, just under 85% of which are singletons. Sequencing used peripheral blood. The source is a man aged 65 to 85 with acute or convalescent COVID-19.

The chain employs TRBV28 and TRBJ2-1; possible D gene TRBD2, 5 bases. V lost 8 bases and J lost 0, with 11 bases in between. From germline, CDR1 is MDHEN and CDR2 SYDVKM. The CDR3 runs to 14 residues. CDR3 bases: TGTGCCAGCCGAGGGTTTTTCTCCTACAATGAGCAGTTCTTC. It yields the protein CASRGFFSYNEQFF.

The chain links TRBV18 to TRBJ1-1; D is ambiguous. The CDR3 totals 14 residues. Trimming took 5 bases from V and 0 from J, leaving 10 bases between them. In germline, CDR1 is KGHSH, CDR2 LQKENI. DNA of the CDR3: TGTGCCAGCTCATCGGCGGCGATGAACACTGAAGCTTTCTTT. It translates to CASSSAAMNTEAFF.

The sample holds one count of this clone. The V gene is TRBV11-1, the J gene TRBJ1-5, with D perhaps TRBD1 (5 bases). V was shortened by 5 bases and J by 5 bases, with 10 bases between the two germline ends. CDR1 is SGHAT, CDR2 FQDESV, per germline (reference sequence). CDR3 length equals 13 residues. CDR3 nucleotides: TGTGCCAGCAGCCCAGGGTTCGATCAGCCCCAGCATTTT. Translated: CASSPGFDQPQHF.

This chain connects TRBV3-1 (or the pseudogene TRBV3-2) to TRBJ2-3; 8 bases are a match to TRBD1. In germline, CDR1 is LGHDT, CDR2 YNNKEL (reference sequence). The CDR3 runs 16 residues. Trimming took 1 base from V and 2 from J; bases not matched to a gene: 5. Written as DNA, the CDR3 is TGTGCCAGCAGCCAAGCCCGACAGGGGCACACAGATACGCAGTATTTT. Translation gives CASSQARQGHTDTQYF.

The V call is TRBV5-4, the J call TRBJ1-1; TRBD1 matches at 8 bases. The CDR3 extends over 15 amino acids. V was pared by 0 bases and J by 1 base, with 2 bases of the junction left unmatched. Germline CDR1 and CDR2: SGHNT and YYREEE (reference sequence). CDR3: CASSLGDRTNTEAFF. The CDR3 nucleotides read TGTGCCAGCAGCTTGGGGGACAGGACGAACACTGAAGCTTTCTTT.

The chain employs TRBV9 and TRBJ1-2; TRBD1 aligns across 10 bases. V was clipped by 4 bases and J by 7 bases; unmatched bases: 10. Germline assignment: CDR1 SGDLS and CDR2 YYNGEE. CDR3 size: 15 residues. CDR3 residues: CASSPSGTGEGGYTF. CDR3 nucleotide sequence: TGTGCCAGCAGCCCCTCCGGGACAGGGGAGGGTGGCTACACCTTC.

The chain combines TRBV11-2 with TRBJ1-1; D may be TRBD1 (5 bases). This CDR3 comprises 13 residues. Germline assignment: CDR1 SGHAT and CDR2 FQNNGV. V was pared by 4 bases and J by 5 bases, with 11 bases between. Here the CDR3 DNA reads TGTGCCAGCAGCTCCCAGGGAGGGACTGAAGCTTTCTTT. This codes for CASSSQGGTEAFF.

The V call is TRBV7-8, the J call TRBJ1-1; possible D gene TRBD1, 5 bases. CDR1 is SGHVS and CDR2 is FQNEAQ in the germline V gene. The CDR3 contains 13 residues. The V end was cut by 3 bases, the J end by 4 bases, with 9 bases between. DNA for the CDR3: TGTGCCAGCAGCTTTACCGGGGGCACTGAAGCTTTCTTT. This sequence encodes CASSFTGGTEAFF.

V and J are TRBV7-2 and TRBJ1-3; weak D call: TRBD1 (5 bases). V shed 1 base and J shed 6 bases, with 19 bases lying between them. The germline V gene has CDR1 SGHTA and CDR2 FQGNSA. The CDR3 is 17 amino acids. CDR3 protein: CASSLEGIGWGLNTIYF. CDR3 DNA sequence: TGTGCCAGCAGCTTAGAGGGCATAGGATGGGGCCTAAACACCATATATTTT.

V gene TRBV2 combines with J gene TRBJ2-4, with D perhaps TRBD1 (5 bases). The germline V and J ends were trimmed by 7 bases and 8 bases, with 15 bases remaining between them. The CDR3 has 13 amino acids. Germline CDR1 SNHLY, CDR2 FYNNEI. CDR3 sequence (DNA): TGTGCCAGCACAACGGGCAGGGCGGACATTCAGTACTTC. This sequence encodes CASTTGRADIQYF.

The chain uses TRBV28 and TRBJ1-1; 8 bases match TRBD1. CDR1 MDHEN and CDR2 SYDVKM come from the germline V gene. The CDR3 is 13 residues long. V shed 6 bases, J shed 8 bases, and the junction held 8 bases outside the gene matches. The CDR3 sequence: CASSSGQGGEAFF. The CDR3, as DNA: TGTGCCAGCAGCTCCGGACAGGGAGGCGAAGCTTTCTTT. The entire variable domain, with the rest obtained from reference TRBV28 and TRBJ1-1, is as follows: DVKVTQSSRYLVKRTGEKVFLECVQDMDHENMFWYRQDPGLGLRLIYFSYDVKMKEKGDIPEGYSVSREKKERFSLILESASTNQTSMYLCASSSGQGGEAFFGQGTRLTVV.

V is TRBV10-1 and J is TRBJ2-1; 9 bases map to TRBD2. Germline V gene sequence: CDR1 WNHNN, CDR2 SYGVQD (reference sequence). This CDR3 region has 15 residues. V shed 0 bases, J shed 7 bases, and the junction held 4 bases outside the gene matches. This CDR3 is CASSESRLAGNEQFF. The DNA for the CDR3 is TGCGCCAGCAGTGAGTCGCGCCTAGCGGGAAATGAGCAGTTCTTC.

The V and J genes are TRBV4-2 and TRBJ1-2, with a weak D call TRBD1 (6 bases). The CDR3 runs 16 residues. The V gene lost 0 bases and the J gene lost 3 bases, with 14 bases spanning the gap. CDR1 is LGHNA, CDR2 YNFKEQ, per germline. In nucleotides, the CDR3 is TGTGCCAGCAGCCAAGATAAGGCGACAGGCCACTATGGCTACACCTTC. This gives the protein CASSQDKATGHYGYTF.

This sequence joins TRBV4-1 and TRBJ2-1, with D perhaps matching TRBD1 (5 bases). This CDR3 is built from 16 residues. Trimming left V 6 bases short and J 6 bases short, with 21 bases between. Germline CDR1 and CDR2: MGHRA and YSYEKL. CDR3 nucleotides: TGCGCCAGCAGTCAAAGGTGGCAGGGAAGGAGCAATGAGCAGTTCTTC. Translated, it gives CASSQRWQGRSNEQFF.

Ten or more counts support this clone. The gene calls are TRBV2 and TRBJ1-3; D possibly corresponds to TRBD1 (5 bases). Germline V CDR1 and CDR2: SNHLY, FYNNEI. V was trimmed by 7 bases and J by 0 bases, leaving 10 bases between them. The CDR3 length is 14 residues. The CDR3 DNA sequence: TGTGCCAGCACTCAGGGACTCTCTGGAAACACCATATATTTT. This sequence encodes CASTQGLSGNTIYF.

This chain joins TRBV6-1 and TRBJ1-5, with D possibly being TRBD1 (6 bases). Looked up from germline, CDR1 is MNHNS and CDR2 is SASEGT. The CDR3 is 17 amino acids. Trimming took 1 base from V and 1 from J, leaving 14 bases between them. CDR3 coding DNA: TGTGCCAGCAGTGAAGGGACAGTTTCCATAAGCAATCAGCCCCAGCATTTT. Amino acids: CASSEGTVSISNQPQHF.

This chain uses TRBV29-1 with TRBJ2-7, with a possible D match to TRBD1 (5 bases). Germline assignment: CDR1 SQVTM and CDR2 ANQGSEA. The CDR3 totals 13 residues. V lost 6 bases and J lost 6, with 18 bases in between. CDR3 sequence: CSVPLWGRREQYF. For the CDR3, the DNA is TGCAGCGTCCCGCTGTGGGGCAGGCGCGAGCAGTACTTC.